This T cell receptor (beta chain) was captured by sequencing in a study of blood T cells in healthy people across ages. The study, taken as a whole, reports: There were more naive CD4+ cells and higher diversity in long-lived donors than in aged donors. Percentage of naive T cells showed a strong correlation with TCR beta diversity.

The germline V gene encodes CDR1 SGHRS and CDR2 YFSETQ. V was clipped by 0 bases and J by 2 bases, with 12 bases between them. CDR3 length: 15 amino acids. A J-beta primer mix and a sample-barcoded 5' primer were used in a second PCR of roughly 6 to 11 cycles. TCRdb itself ran the 5' RACE reads through MiXCR, one entry per CDR3 protein. The sample consists of 1.5 million to 1.8 million distinct CDR3 sequences, approximately 43% of them appearing once. Concerning this clonotype itself: Its antigen is undetermined.

The chain carries TRBV5-1 and TRBJ2-7; D possibly corresponds to TRBD2 (6 bases). The clonotype was recovered from a woman younger than 35 in good health. The sample consisted of blood. The CDR3: CASSLELSGAYEQYF. The CDR3 coding sequence is TGCGCCAGCAGCTTGGAGCTTAGCGGAGCCTACGAGCAGTACTTC.